This record covers a single T cell receptor (beta chain). Its target is not known. Use of 60 Vbeta and 13 Jbeta primers characterized the PCR. Authors' processing steps: About 9.9 million shared chains were among 80 million or so unique TCR beta chains counted in a later analysis. Sequencing used immunoSEQ multiplex PCR; TCRdb keeps in-frame clones, though not all of them. Clone size and the V and J calls come from that table; the DNA yielded D and trimming. The sample consists of around 67,000 clones, about 60% of them appearing once. This sample was taken from a study of cytomegalovirus exposure and HLA in healthy donors. The study, taken as a whole, reports: The study had only CMV serostatus as immune exposure information. A classifier reportedly called cytomegalovirus status with high sensitivity and specificity.

Specimen: PBMCs. This sequence was found in a woman aged 45-59 years in good health and CMV-seronegative.

CDR3 loop: CASSLAGIYEQYF. The DNA for the CDR3 is TGTGCCAGCAGCCTAGCGGGGATCTACGAGCAGTACTTC. The chain employs TRBV6-6 and TRBJ2-7; 9 positions match TRBD2. Unmatched junction bases numbered 3, after V lost 6 bases and J lost 3 bases. The CDR3 spans 13 residues. The V gene's germline CDR1 is MNHNY and CDR2 SVGAGI (reference sequence).